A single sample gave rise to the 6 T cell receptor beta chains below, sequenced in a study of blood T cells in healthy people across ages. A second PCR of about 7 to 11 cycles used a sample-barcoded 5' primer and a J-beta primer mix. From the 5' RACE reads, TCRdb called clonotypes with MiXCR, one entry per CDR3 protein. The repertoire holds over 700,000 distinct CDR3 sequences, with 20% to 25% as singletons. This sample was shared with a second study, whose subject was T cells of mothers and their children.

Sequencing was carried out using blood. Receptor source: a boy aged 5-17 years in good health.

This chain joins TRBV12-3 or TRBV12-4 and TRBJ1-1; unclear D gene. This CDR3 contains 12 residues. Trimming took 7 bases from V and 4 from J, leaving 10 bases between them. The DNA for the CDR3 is TGTGCCAGCATGGCCGGGCGCACTGAAGCTTTCTTT. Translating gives CASMAGRTEAFF.

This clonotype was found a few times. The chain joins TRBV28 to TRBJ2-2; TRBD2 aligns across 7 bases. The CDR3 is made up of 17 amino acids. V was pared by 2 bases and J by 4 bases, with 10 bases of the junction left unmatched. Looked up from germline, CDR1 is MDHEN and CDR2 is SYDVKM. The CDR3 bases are TGTGCCAGCAGTTTAGATCTTGCGGGAGTATCCACCGGGGAGCTGTTTTTT. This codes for CASSLDLAGVSTGELFF.

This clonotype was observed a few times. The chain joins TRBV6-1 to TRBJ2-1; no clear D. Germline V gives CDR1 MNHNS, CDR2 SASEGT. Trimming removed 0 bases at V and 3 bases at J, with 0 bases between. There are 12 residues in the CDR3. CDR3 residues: CASSEAYNEQFF. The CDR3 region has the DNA TGTGCCAGCAGTGAAGCCTACAATGAGCAGTTCTTC.

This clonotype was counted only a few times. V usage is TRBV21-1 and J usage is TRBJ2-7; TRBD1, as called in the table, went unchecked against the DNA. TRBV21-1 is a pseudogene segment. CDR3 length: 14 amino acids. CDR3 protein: CASSKQNRGSEQYF. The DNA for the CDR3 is TGTGCCAGCAGCAAACAAAACAGGGGGAGCGAGCAGTACTTC.

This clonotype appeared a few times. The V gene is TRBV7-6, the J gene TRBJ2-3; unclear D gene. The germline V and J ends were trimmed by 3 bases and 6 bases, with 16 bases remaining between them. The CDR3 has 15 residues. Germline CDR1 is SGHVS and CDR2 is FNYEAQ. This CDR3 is CASSFSRLDEDTQYF. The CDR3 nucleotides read TGTGCCAGCAGCTTTAGTCGACTGGACGAGGATACGCAGTATTTT.

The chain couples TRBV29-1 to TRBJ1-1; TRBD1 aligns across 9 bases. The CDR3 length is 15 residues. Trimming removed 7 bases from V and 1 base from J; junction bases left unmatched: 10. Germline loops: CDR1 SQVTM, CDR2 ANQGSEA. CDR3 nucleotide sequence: TGCAGCGCCTCACAGGGGGCCGGACGGAACACTGAAGCTTTCTTT. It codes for CSASQGAGRNTEAFF. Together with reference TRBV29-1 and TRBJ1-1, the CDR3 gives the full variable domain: SAVISQKPSRDICQRGTSLTIQCQVDSQVTMMFWYRQQPGQSLTLIATANQGSEATYESGFVIDKFPISRPNLTFSTLTVSNMSPEDSSIYLCSASQGAGRNTEAFFGQGTRLTVV.